This T cell receptor beta chain is drawn from a study of neurological immune-mediated disorders. Regarding time point: longitudinal time-point 3. The authors produced cDNA by 5'RACE using 10-nucleotide random UMIs. Per sequencing run, 15-18 subjects together gave over 160 million TCR-beta sequences. Each CDR3 protein gets one entry after TCRdb re-called the 5' RACE reads with MiXCR. Of about 84,000 distinct CDR3 sequences listed, 3.5% to 5.5% are singletons. This clonotype has a handful of counts. The CDR3 loop spans 11 amino acids. Per germline, CDR1 MNHEY and CDR2 SVGAGI. V dropped 7 bases and J dropped 10 bases, with 13 bases sitting between them.

The sample was PBMCs. This clonotype was obtained from a woman in her sixties or seventies with multiple sclerosis. The chain uses TRBV6-5 and TRBJ1-2; D is unclear. The chain's CDR3 is CASTPGRYYTF. The CDR3 region has the DNA TGTGCCAGCACCCCCGGCAGGTACTACACCTTC.